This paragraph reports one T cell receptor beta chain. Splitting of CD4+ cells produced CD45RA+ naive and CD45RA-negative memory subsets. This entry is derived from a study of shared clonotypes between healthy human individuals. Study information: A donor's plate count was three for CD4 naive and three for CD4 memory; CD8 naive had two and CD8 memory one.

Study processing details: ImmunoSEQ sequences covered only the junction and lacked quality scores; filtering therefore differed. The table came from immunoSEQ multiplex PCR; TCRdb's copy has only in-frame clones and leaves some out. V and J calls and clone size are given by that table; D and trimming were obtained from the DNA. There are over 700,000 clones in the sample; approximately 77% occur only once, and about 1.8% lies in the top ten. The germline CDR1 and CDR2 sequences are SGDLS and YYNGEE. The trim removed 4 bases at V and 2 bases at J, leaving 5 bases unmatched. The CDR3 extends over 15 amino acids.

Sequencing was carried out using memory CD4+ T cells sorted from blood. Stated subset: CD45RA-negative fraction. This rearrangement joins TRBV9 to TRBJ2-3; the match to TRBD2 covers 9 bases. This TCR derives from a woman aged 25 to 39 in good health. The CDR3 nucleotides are TGTGCCAGCAGCCTGAGCGGGGGGCACACAGATACGCAGTATTTT. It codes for CASSLSGGHTDTQYF.